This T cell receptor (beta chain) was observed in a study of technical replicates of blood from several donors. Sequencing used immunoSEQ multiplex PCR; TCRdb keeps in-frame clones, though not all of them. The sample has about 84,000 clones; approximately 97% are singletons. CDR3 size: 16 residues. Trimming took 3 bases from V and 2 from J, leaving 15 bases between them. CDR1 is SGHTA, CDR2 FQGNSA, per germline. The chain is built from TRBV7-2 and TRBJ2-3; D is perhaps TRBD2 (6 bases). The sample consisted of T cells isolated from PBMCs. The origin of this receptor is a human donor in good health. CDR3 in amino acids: CASSLGSSVDTDTQYF. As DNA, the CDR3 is TGTGCCAGCAGCTTGGGATCTAGCGTTGACACAGATACGCAGTATTTT.